Shown below are 21 T cell receptor beta chains from a single sample sequenced in a study of shared clonotypes between healthy human individuals. Libraries were prepared by immunoSEQ multiplex PCR; TCRdb keeps only in-frame clonotypes and omits some of them. The sample lists around 600,000 clones; 97% were seen once. Material: naive CD4+ T cells sorted from blood. Subset in this sample: CD45RA+ positively selected. The receptors originated from a woman aged 25 to 45 in good health.

The gene calls are TRBV29-1 and TRBJ2-7; 8 bases are shared with TRBD1. Germline CDR1 SQVTM, CDR2 ANQGSEA. This CDR3 spans 14 amino acids. V lost 7 bases and J lost 4; bases outside the gene matches: 12. The CDR3 region is CSGGTGTGEYEQYF. For the CDR3, the DNA is TGCAGCGGGGGTACCGGGACAGGAGAATACGAGCAGTACTTC.

The V call is TRBV6-5, the J call TRBJ2-5; D ambiguous. The DNA end favors TRBJ2-7, so the J call may be wrong. CDR3 length equals 14 residues. Germline CDR1 is MNHEY and CDR2 is SVGAGI. The CDR3 bases are TGTGCCAGCAGTTACGGGCAATTGGGCTACGAGCAGTACTTC. Translation: CASSYGQLGYEQYF.

V and J are TRBV5-1 and TRBJ2-1; 14 bases match TRBD2. The J segment lost 9 bases and the V segment lost 3 bases, leaving 5 bases of the junction unmatched. The CDR3 spans 15 residues. Germline loops: CDR1 SGHRS, CDR2 YFSETQ. The CDR3 sequence: CASSWGLAGEVEQFF. Written as DNA, the CDR3 is TGCGCCAGCAGCTGGGGACTAGCGGGAGAGGTTGAGCAGTTCTTC.

V gene TRBV28 combines with J gene TRBJ2-5; no definite D call. The J call may be wrong; the DNA end is better matched by TRBJ2-7. The CDR3 has 14 amino acids. Germline lookup yields CDR1 MDHEN and CDR2 SYDVKM. This CDR3 reads CASIDQSFSYEQYF. As DNA, the CDR3 is TGTGCCAGCATTGACCAATCATTCTCCTACGAGCAGTACTTC.

The rearrangement joins TRBV5-1 to TRBJ2-3; possibly TRBD2 for D (5 bases). Germline V gives CDR1 SGHRS, CDR2 YFSETQ. CDR3 length: 16 residues. V lost 0 bases, J lost 1 base, and 12 bases lay in between. The CDR3 spells CASSLGLAHRTDTQYF. CDR3 nucleotide sequence: TGCGCCAGCAGCTTGGGCCTAGCCCACCGCACAGATACGCAGTATTTT.

The chain links TRBV28 to TRBJ2-7; TRBD1 aligns across 7 bases. CDR3 length: 14 amino acids. J gave up 3 bases and V 6 bases, and 8 bases lay outside the gene matches. The germline gives CDR1 MDHEN, CDR2 SYDVKM. The CDR3 reads CASRGSDRRYEQYF. The CDR3 region has the DNA TGTGCCAGCAGGGGGTCGGACAGGCGCTACGAGCAGTACTTC.

The rearrangement uses TRBV27 and TRBJ2-4, with 8 positions matching TRBD1. Germline V gene sequence: CDR1 MNHEY, CDR2 SMNVEV (reference sequence). The CDR3 length is 17 residues. The ends lost 5 bases at V and 5 bases at J; junction bases unmatched: 14. DNA of the CDR3: TGTGCCAGCAGTCGCCGCGTAGGAGCACAGGGGGAAAACATTCAGTACTTC. Protein sequence: CASSRRVGAQGENIQYF.

J is TRBJ2-6 and V is TRBV5-5; no definite D call. Trimming took off 6 bases at V and 0 bases at J, with 13 bases between the two ends. This CDR3 is 16 amino acids long. Germline CDR1 SGHKS, CDR2 YYEKEE (reference sequence). CDR3 in DNA: TGTGCCAGCAAGACGATTCAGGTCTCTGGGGCCAACGTCCTGACTTTC. Protein product: CASKTIQVSGANVLTF.

The chain uses TRBV9 and TRBJ1-3, with no clear D. Germline-derived CDR1 and CDR2 are SGDLS and YYNGEE. This CDR3 is built from 17 residues. The germline V and J ends were trimmed by 0 bases and 0 bases, with 13 bases remaining between them. The CDR3 sequence is CASSVGGSSISGNTIYF. In DNA form, the CDR3 reads TGTGCCAGCAGCGTAGGCGGCAGCTCGATCTCTGGAAACACCATATATTTT. Using reference TRBV9 and TRBJ1-3 for the parts outside the CDR3, the full variable domain is DSGVTQTPKHLITATGQRVTLRCSPRSGDLSVYWYQQSLDQGLQFLIQYYNGEERAKGNILERFSAQQFPDLHSELNLSSLELGDSALYFCASSVGGSSISGNTIYFGEGSWLTVV.

The chain is built from TRBV6-5 and TRBJ2-2, with TRBD2 matching over 11 bases. The V and J ends lost 2 bases and 6 bases, in that order; junction bases with no gene match: 5. Germline V gene lookup returns CDR1 MNHEY and CDR2 SVGAGI. The CDR3 is 16 residues long. CDR3 sequence: CASSYTLAGGSGELFF. The DNA for the CDR3 is TGTGCCAGCAGTTACACGCTAGCGGGAGGATCCGGGGAGCTGTTTTTT.

This rearrangement joins TRBV28 to TRBJ1-3; tentatively, D is TRBD1 (5 bases). With 6 bases removed from V and 3 bases from J, the gap between germline ends came to 15 bases. In germline, CDR1 is MDHEN, CDR2 SYDVKM. The CDR3 is 15 amino acids. CDR3 bases: TGTGCCAGCAGCCCCGGGGGATGGGGTGGAAACACCATATATTTT. It is translated as CASSPGGWGGNTIYF. The variable domain in full, completed from reference TRBV28 and TRBJ1-3, reads DVKVTQSSRYLVKRTGEKVFLECVQDMDHENMFWYRQDPGLGLRLIYFSYDVKMKEKGDIPEGYSVSREKKERFSLILESASTNQTSMYLCASSPGGWGGNTIYFGEGSWLTVV.

This rearrangement joins TRBV28 to TRBJ2-2, with TRBD2 identical over 7 bases. The CDR3 contains 14 residues. Germline V gene data show CDR1 as MDHEN and CDR2 as SYDVKM. The V gene end was trimmed by 5 bases and the J gene end by 6 bases; junction bases not matched to a gene: 6. The CDR3 DNA is TGTGCCAGCAGTAGCCGGGGGGTGCCCGGGGAGCTGTTTTTT. As protein: CASSSRGVPGELFF.

The chain recombines TRBV7-2 with TRBJ2-5; 9 bases align to TRBD1. The closer fit of TRBJ2-7 to the DNA end suggests the J call may be wrong. The CDR3 runs 17 residues. CDR1 SGHTA and CDR2 FQGNSA come from the germline V gene. The CDR3 coding sequence is TGTGCCAGCAGCTTGGGGGCGGGACAGGGTAATCCCTACGAGCAGTACTTC. This gives the protein CASSLGAGQGNPYEQYF.

The genes are TRBV27 and TRBJ2-4; 12 nucleotides agree with TRBD2. Trimming at V came to 3 bases and at J to 1 base, leaving 4 bases not matched to a gene. The CDR3 runs 17 residues. Germline V gives CDR1 MNHEY, CDR2 SMNVEV (reference sequence). CDR3 protein: CASSFLAGGRAKNIQYF. The CDR3, as DNA: TGTGCCAGCAGTTTTCTAGCGGGAGGGCGGGCCAAAAACATTCAGTACTTC.

The chain couples TRBV7-8 to TRBJ1-6; D might be TRBD1 (5 bases). The V end lost 4 bases, the J end lost 7 bases, and 11 bases lay between the germline ends. Germline V gene sequence: CDR1 SGHVS, CDR2 FQNEAQ. The CDR3 covers 14 residues. This CDR3 is CASSSSGYNSPLHF. The DNA for the CDR3 is TGTGCCAGCAGCTCCTCAGGGTACAATTCACCCCTCCACTTT.

Comment on this clone: Mismatch with germline at one junction end may stem from a read error. V usage is TRBV7-2 and J usage is TRBJ2-7; weak D call: TRBD2 (6 bases). This CDR3 spans 13 amino acids. Germline values: CDR1 SGHTA, CDR2 FQGNSA. The CDR3 is CASSLGRRGLRFF. The CDR3 DNA sequence: TGTGCCAGCAGCTTAGGGAGGAGGGGACTTAGATTCTTC.

The chain employs TRBV6-1 and TRBJ2-7; TRBD2 might be the D (6 bases). Trimming took 0 bases from V and 3 from J, leaving 18 bases between them. This CDR3 is built from 17 residues. Germline CDR1 MNHNS, CDR2 SASEGT. This CDR3 is CASSEAGVGGTSYEQYF. The CDR3 DNA is TGTGCCAGCAGTGAAGCGGGCGTGGGAGGAACAAGCTACGAGCAGTACTTC.

J is TRBJ2-2 and V is TRBV5-1; 9 bases are a match to TRBD1. Trimming at V came to 8 bases and at J to 5 bases, leaving 7 bases not matched to a gene. The CDR3 is made up of 14 amino acids. Germline V gene sequence: CDR1 SGHRS, CDR2 YFSETQ. Here the CDR3 reads CASTGTGNTGELFF. The CDR3 DNA sequence: TGCGCCAGTACCGGGACAGGGAATACCGGGGAGCTGTTTTTT.

This chain connects TRBV5-8 to TRBJ2-5; tentative D call: TRBD2 (6 bases). The V gene's germline CDR1 is SGHTS and CDR2 YDEGEE. There are 15 residues in the CDR3. V lost 0 bases and J lost 5, with 14 bases in between. CDR3 region: CASSLAREKTETQYF. The CDR3 bases are TGTGCCAGCAGCTTGGCCCGGGAGAAGACGGAGACCCAGTACTTC. Filled out from reference TRBV5-8 and TRBJ2-5, the complete variable domain reads EAGVTQSPTHLIKTRGQQATLRCSPISGHTSVYWYQQALGLGLQFLLWYDEGEERNRGNFPPRFSGRQFPNYSSELNVNALELEDSALYLCASSLAREKTETQYFGPGTRLLVL.

This clone came up once. This rearrangement joins TRBV5-1 to TRBJ2-7, with 8 bases fitting TRBD1. V shed 0 bases and J 4 bases; nucleotides not matched to a gene: 9. Per germline, CDR1 SGHRS and CDR2 YFSETQ. The CDR3 consists of 16 residues. DNA of the CDR3: TGCGCCAGCAGCTTGGGCGACAGGGGAACCGGATACGAGCAGTACTTC. This codes for CASSLGDRGTGYEQYF.

The CDR3 here is CVWGTGVYNEQFF. The CDR3 nucleotides are TGTGTCTGGGGGACAGGGGTGTACAATGAGCAGTTCTTC. The rearrangement links TRBV5-4 to TRBJ2-1; TRBD1 aligns across 10 bases. CDR1 is SGHNT, CDR2 YYREEE, per germline (reference sequence). The CDR3 loop spans 13 amino acids.